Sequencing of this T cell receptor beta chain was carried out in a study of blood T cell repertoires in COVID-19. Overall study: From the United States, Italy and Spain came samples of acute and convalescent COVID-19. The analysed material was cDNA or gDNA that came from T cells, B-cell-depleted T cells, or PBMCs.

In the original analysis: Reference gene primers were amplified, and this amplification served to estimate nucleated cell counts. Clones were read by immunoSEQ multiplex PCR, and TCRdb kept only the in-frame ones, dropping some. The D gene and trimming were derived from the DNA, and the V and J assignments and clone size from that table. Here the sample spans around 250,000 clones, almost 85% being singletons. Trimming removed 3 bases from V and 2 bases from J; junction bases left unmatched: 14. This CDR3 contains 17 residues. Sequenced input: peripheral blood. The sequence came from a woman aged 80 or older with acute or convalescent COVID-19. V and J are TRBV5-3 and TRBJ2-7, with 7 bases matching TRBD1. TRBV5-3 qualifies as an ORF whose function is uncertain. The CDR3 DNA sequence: TGTGCCAGAAGCTCATTCGCATCCGGGACAGACCCCTACGAGCAGTACTTC. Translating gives CARSSFASGTDPYEQYF.